The 28 T cell receptor beta chains below come from one sample, sequenced in a study of spatial heterogeneity in lung cancer (dated by TCRdb to the late 2010s). Per the publication, the time point label means: sample taken at primary tumor resection. Library creation used 5' RACE. The instrument given in TCRdb is NextSeq 500. The raw public data were reprocessed by TCRdb itself: fastp quality trimming at Q25, MiXCR clonotype calling, in-frame beta chains only. Every distinct CDR3 protein forms one entry, paired with its most common genes and DNA. In this sample the table shows more than 80,000 distinct CDR3 sequences, roughly 12% of which occur a single time. The ten largest clonotypes hold approximately 39% of the sample. The sequencing used PBMCs, collected at surgery. The source is a male donor with early-stage non-small cell lung cancer.

This clonotype was counted at least ten times. J is TRBJ2-3 and V is TRBV12-3 or TRBV12-4; no definite D call. The germline V and J ends were trimmed by 5 bases and 2 bases, with 11 bases remaining between them. The CDR3 is made up of 14 amino acids. CDR3 residues: CASSPTRTTDTQYF. CDR3 bases: TGTGCCAGCAGTCCCACCCGAACCACAGATACGCAGTATTTT.

The chain carries TRBV6-2 or TRBV6-3 and TRBJ2-3; the match to TRBD1 covers 7 bases. Germline values: CDR1 MNHEY, CDR2 SVGEGT. This CDR3 comprises 16 residues. V lost 4 bases and J lost 1; bases outside the gene matches: 8. CDR3: CASSSPGTAGTDTQYF. CDR3 nucleotides: TGTGCCAGCAGTTCCCCCGGGACAGCGGGCACAGATACGCAGTATTTT.

This clonotype was seen repeatedly, ten times or more. The chain links TRBV20-1 to TRBJ2-6; TRBD1 matches 12 bases. V was clipped by 6 bases and J by 1 base; unmatched bases: 4. Germline values: CDR1 DFQATT, CDR2 SNEGSKA (reference sequence). CDR3 length: 16 amino acids. CDR3 sequence (DNA): TGCAGTGCCCCGGGACAGGGGGCGTCTGGGGCCAACGTCCTGACTTTC. It codes for CSAPGQGASGANVLTF.

This clonotype was found a few times. The J gene is TRBJ2-1, the V gene TRBV7-2; possibly TRBD2 for D (6 bases). V was trimmed by 3 bases and J by 5 bases, leaving 11 bases between them. The CDR3 consists of 14 residues. CDR1 SGHTA and CDR2 FQGNSA come from the germline V gene. The CDR3 DNA follows: TGTGCCAGCAGCTTTCGAATAGCGGACAATGAGCAGTTCTTC. This encodes CASSFRIADNEQFF. Supplemented by reference TRBV7-2 and TRBJ2-1, the full variable domain reads GAGVSQSPSNKVTEKGKDVELRCDPISGHTALYWYRQSLGQGLEFLIYFQGNSAPDKSGLPSDRFSAERTGGSVSTLTIQRTQQEDSAVYLCASSFRIADNEQFFGPGTRLTVL.

Worth noting for this clonotype: Mismatch with germline at one junction end may stem from a read error. The V gene is TRBV6-2 or TRBV6-3, the J gene TRBJ2-1; D gene ambiguous. The germline CDR1 and CDR2 sequences are MNHEY and SVGEGT. The CDR3 consists of 13 residues. CDR3 sequence reads: CASSLVTYNKQFF. The CDR3, as DNA: TGTGCCAGCAGTCTGGTGACCTACAATAAGCAGTTCTTC.

This clonotype was detected a few times. V usage is TRBV12-3 or TRBV12-4 and J usage is TRBJ2-7; 8 bases align to TRBD2. This CDR3 has 14 residues. J was trimmed by 6 bases and V by 4 bases; bases with no gene match: 8. CDR3: CASSYYGRAAEQYF. The CDR3 coding sequence is TGTGCCAGCAGTTATTACGGGAGGGCCGCCGAGCAGTACTTC.

This clonotype has ten or more counts. The chain uses TRBV10-3 and TRBJ2-3; possible D gene TRBD2, 6 bases. V was trimmed by 4 bases and J by 2 bases, leaving 13 bases between them. The CDR3 contains 15 residues. Germline loops: CDR1 ENHRY, CDR2 SYGVKD. The CDR3 DNA sequence: TGTGCCATCAGTGGAGGGACTCCCGCCACAGATACGCAGTATTTT. This translates into CAISGGTPATDTQYF.

This clonotype has a handful of counts. The chain has TRBV29-1 and TRBJ2-3; D remains unclear. The CDR3 has 12 amino acids. CDR1 is SQVTM and CDR2 is ANQGSEA in the germline V gene. V lost 4 bases and J 8 bases, leaving 13 bases between the germline ends. CDR3 in DNA: TGCAGCGTTGGGGCGACCCCCGGTACGCAGTATTTT. Its translation: CSVGATPGTQYF.

This clonotype was seen a few times. The rearrangement uses TRBV6-2 or TRBV6-3 and TRBJ2-5; D uncertain. V shed 5 bases and J shed 2 bases, with 12 bases lying between them. The CDR3 is 14 amino acids. Germline CDR1 reads MNHEY; CDR2 reads SVGEGT. The CDR3 spells CASSTTHNQETQYF. CDR3 bases: TGTGCCAGCAGTACCACCCACAATCAAGAGACCCAGTACTTC.

The chain links TRBV7-2 to TRBJ2-5; the D is unclear. The V gene lost 1 base and the J gene lost 7 bases, with 16 bases spanning the gap. CDR1 and CDR2 from the germline V gene are SGHTA and FQGNSA. The CDR3 runs to 15 residues. CDR3 in amino acids: CASSLGVQTTGTQYF. The CDR3 DNA sequence: TGTGCCAGCAGCTTAGGGGTCCAAACAACGGGGACCCAGTACTTC.

The table lists this clonotype with a few counts. The chain links TRBV18 to TRBJ2-1; 8 bases match TRBD1. The germline CDR1 and CDR2 sequences are KGHSH and LQKENI. The CDR3 length is 15 residues. The V segment lost 4 bases and the J segment 9 bases; nucleotides outside the gene matches: 11. CDR3 DNA: TGTGCCAGCTCACTGACAGGGGATTACCCAGTTGAGCAGTTCTTC. Its translation is CASSLTGDYPVEQFF.

This clonotype was observed at least ten times. The chain couples TRBV5-6 to TRBJ1-2; D gene uncertain. This CDR3 comprises 13 residues. Germline values: CDR1 SGHDT, CDR2 YYEEEE. Trimming removed 0 bases from V and 4 bases from J, with 7 bases in between. CDR3 in amino acids: CASSLVSLYGYTF. The CDR3 DNA reads TGTGCCAGCAGCTTGGTCAGCCTCTATGGCTACACCTTC.

The chain employs TRBV11-3 and TRBJ2-1, with D maybe TRBD2 (5 bases). The CDR3 spans 12 residues. Looked up from germline, CDR1 is SGHNT and CDR2 is YENEEA. Trimming shortened V by 5 bases and J by 11 bases, and 13 bases separated the two germline ends. The CDR3 reads CASSQTREQQFF. As DNA, the CDR3 is TGTGCCAGCAGCCAAACTCGGGAACAGCAGTTCTTC. The full variable domain, its missing parts supplied by reference TRBV11-3 and TRBJ2-1, is EAGVVQSPRYKIIEKKQPVAFWCNPISGHNTLYWYLQNLGQGPELLIRYENEEAVDDSQLPKDRFSAERLKGVDSTLKIQPAELGDSAVYLCASSQTREQQFFGPGTRLTVL.

V usage is TRBV4-1 and J usage is TRBJ1-1; D is unclear. The length of the CDR3 is 15 residues. Trimming removed 6 bases from V and 1 base from J, with 15 bases in between. CDR1 and CDR2 (germline): MGHRA, YSYEKL. The CDR3 reads CASRTPGRRNTEAFF. CDR3 bases: TGCGCCAGCAGGACTCCAGGAAGGAGGAACACTGAAGCTTTCTTT.

This clonotype was seen ten or more times. The genes are TRBV7-2 and TRBJ2-7, with 7 bases that match TRBD2. Germline V gene data show CDR1 as SGHTA and CDR2 as FQGNSA. The junction had 18 bases not matched to a gene; V was cut back by 7 bases and J by 6 bases. This CDR3 region has 16 residues. The CDR3 DNA sequence: TGTGCCAGCACCTCAGGTGGCGGGAGTATCCTCCCCGAGCAGTACTTC. Amino acid sequence: CASTSGGGSILPEQYF.

This clonotype appeared a few times. The chain recombines TRBV23-1 with TRBJ2-7; 8 bases align to TRBD2. TRBV23-1 is filed as an ORF, its function uncertain. V was clipped by 0 bases and J by 2 bases; unmatched bases: 6. The CDR3 is 16 amino acids. The CDR3 DNA follows: TGCGCCAGCAGTCAATCGAGCCAGCGGGGGCCCTACGAGCAGTACTTC. Protein sequence: CASSQSSQRGPYEQYF.

A few counts support this clonotype. This chain joins TRBV5-1 and TRBJ2-4; D may be TRBD1 or TRBD2 (5 bases each). Per the germline V gene, CDR1 is SGHRS and CDR2 is YFSETQ. The CDR3 runs 15 residues. V lost 3 bases and J 2 bases, leaving 12 bases between the germline ends. The CDR3 reads CASSSGDGTKNIQYF. In DNA, the CDR3 is TGCGCCAGCAGCTCCGGGGACGGAACCAAAAACATTCAGTACTTC.

Ten or more counts support this clonotype. CDR3: CATSANRDRLIGANVLTF. CDR3 DNA: TGTGCCACCAGCGCTAACCGGGACCGTCTAATTGGGGCCAACGTCCTGACTTTC. The rearrangement joins TRBV24-1 to TRBJ2-6; tentatively, D is TRBD1 or TRBD2 (5 bases each). Germline V lookup: CDR1 KGHDR, CDR2 SFDVKD. V was clipped by 7 bases and J by 3 bases, with 21 bases between them. The CDR3 loop spans 18 amino acids.

This clonotype was counted ten times or more. The gene calls are TRBV12-3 or TRBV12-4 and TRBJ2-7, with 8 bases matching TRBD1. With V trimmed by 4 bases and J by 6 bases, 5 bases remained unmatched. The length of the CDR3 is 13 residues. CDR3 region: CASSSRGHVEQYF. The CDR3 DNA follows: TGTGCCAGCAGTTCCAGGGGGCACGTCGAGCAGTACTTC.

The chain uses TRBV2 and TRBJ1-1, with D tentatively TRBD1 (5 bases). Deletions cut 6 bases from V and 1 base from J, with 12 bases between. CDR1 SNHLY and CDR2 FYNNEI come from the germline V gene. The CDR3 is made up of 14 amino acids. The CDR3 nucleotides read TGTGCCAGCAGCCCCCTGGGACCGAACACTGAAGCTTTCTTT. This gives the protein CASSPLGPNTEAFF.

The chain uses TRBV7-8 and TRBJ1-1; D is uncertain. From germline, CDR1 is SGHVS and CDR2 FQNEAQ. The germline V and J ends were trimmed by 3 bases and 3 bases, with 8 bases remaining between them. This CDR3 is built from 13 residues. CDR3 loop: CASSLSRDTEAFF. CDR3 nucleotides: TGTGCCAGCAGCTTGAGCCGAGACACTGAAGCTTTCTTT.

This clonotype was detected ten times or more. The chain carries TRBV28 and TRBJ2-7, with D uncertain. Trimming removed 3 bases at V and 4 bases at J, with 10 bases between. The CDR3 is 13 residues long. Per germline, CDR1 MDHEN and CDR2 SYDVKM. The CDR3 nucleotides read TGTGCCAGCAGTTTGTTACCCCCGTACGAGCAGTACTTC. Translating it yields CASSLLPPYEQYF.

There are many counts of this clonotype. This rearrangement joins TRBV12-3 or TRBV12-4 to TRBJ1-2; the D is unclear. V was shortened by 4 bases and J by 6 bases, with 6 bases between the two germline ends. This CDR3 comprises 11 residues. CDR3 region: CASSSDDGYTF. CDR3 nucleotides: TGTGCCAGCAGTTCCGATGATGGCTACACCTTC.

The genes are TRBV6-5 and TRBJ2-3; possibly TRBD2 for D (5 bases). CDR3 length equals 13 residues. Germline CDR1 and CDR2: MNHEY and SVGAGI. Trimming pared 8 bases from V and 8 bases from J, leaving 17 bases between. The CDR3, as DNA: TGTGCCAGCGGATCTGGGTTTGCGGGTACGCAGTATTTT. Residues: CASGSGFAGTQYF.

The chain is built from TRBV7-2 and TRBJ1-1, with 8 bases lining up with TRBD1. The CDR3 is 15 residues long. CDR1 is SGHTA, CDR2 FQGNSA, per germline. The V segment lost 1 base and the J segment 2 bases; nucleotides outside the gene matches: 3. The DNA for the CDR3 is TGTGCCAGCAGCTTAGTTACAGGGGGAAACACTGAAGCTTTCTTT. The encoded protein is CASSLVTGGNTEAFF.

V is TRBV7-9 and J is TRBJ2-3, with a tentative D call TRBD1 (6 bases). Germline CDR1 SEHNR, CDR2 FQNEAQ (reference sequence). This CDR3 is 12 amino acids long. Trimming took off 7 bases at V and 6 bases at J, with 11 bases between the two ends. The CDR3 sequence is CASTGDGDTQYF. The CDR3 coding sequence is TGTGCCAGCACAGGGGACGGGGATACGCAGTATTTT.

V is TRBV12-3 or TRBV12-4 and J is TRBJ1-5; no definite D call. This CDR3 region has 13 residues. V was shortened by 3 bases and J by 5 bases, with 8 bases between the two germline ends. In DNA form, the CDR3 reads TGTGCCAGCAGTTTCCCAGGAGATCAGCCCCAGCATTTT. It encodes CASSFPGDQPQHF.

The J gene is TRBJ1-1, the V gene TRBV7-8; TRBD1 might be the D (6 bases). The CDR3 has 14 amino acids. Trimming left V 5 bases short and J 5 bases short, with 15 bases between. Germline CDR1 is SGHVS and CDR2 is FQNEAQ. In DNA form, the CDR3 reads TGTGCCAGCAGCGAGACAGGTGAAGTGACTGAAGCTTTCTTT. Protein sequence: CASSETGEVTEAFF. Drawing the rest from reference TRBV7-8 and TRBJ1-1, the complete variable domain is GAGVSQSPRYKVAKRGQDVALRCDPISGHVSLFWYQQALGQGPEFLTYFQNEAQLDKSGLPSDRFFAERPEGSVSTLKIQRTQQEDSAVYLCASSETGEVTEAFFGQGTRLTVV.